A single sample is the source of the 14 T cell receptor beta chains below, sequenced in a study of beta chain features in type 1 diabetes. Expressed TCRB transcripts got sequenced, as all isolated RNA was reverse transcribed. TCRdb keeps only in-frame clones here, not all; method: immunoSEQ multiplex PCR. The data show 250,000 to 350,000 clones, about 14% seen once. Sequencing used central memory CD4+ T cells from blood. These receptors came from a man aged 25 to 45 in good health.

A remark on this clone: The identical CDR3 is also encoded by other nucleotide sequences in the sample. The rearrangement uses TRBV6-6 and TRBJ2-5; the D is unclear. V gave up 0 bases and J gave up 3 bases, with 8 bases separating them. CDR3 size: 14 residues. CDR1 and CDR2 from the germline V gene are MNHNY and SVGAGI (reference sequence). The CDR3 coding sequence is TGTGCCAGCAGTTACTCGAACCGCGAAGAGACCCAGTACTTC. It specifies CASSYSNREETQYF.

This clone was seen a few times. The chain has TRBV4-3 and TRBJ1-4; D not certain. Germline lookup yields CDR1 LGHNA and CDR2 YSLEER. V shed 0 bases and J shed 6 bases, with 8 bases lying between them. The CDR3 loop spans 14 amino acids. The CDR3, as DNA: TGCGCCAGCAGCCAAGATAGGTGGGATGAAAAACTGTTTTTT. This encodes CASSQDRWDEKLFF.

J is TRBJ2-1 and V is TRBV12-5; a weak D match, TRBD2 (5 bases). From germline, CDR1 is LGHNT and CDR2 FRNRAP. This CDR3 has 13 residues. Trimming took off 5 bases at V and 7 bases at J, with 12 bases between the two ends. This CDR3 reads CASGPTAVNEQFF. Here the CDR3 DNA reads TGTGCTAGTGGTCCCACAGCGGTAAATGAGCAGTTCTTC.

This clone was detected only a few times. The gene calls are TRBV15 and TRBJ2-5, with D possibly matching TRBD1 (5 bases). The CDR3 runs to 14 residues. The ends were cut back, 4 bases at V and 2 bases at J, with 11 bases in the middle. Germline CDR1 and CDR2: LNHNV and YYDKDF (reference sequence). The CDR3 reads CATSTGHLQETQYF. CDR3 coding DNA: TGTGCCACCAGCACCGGACACCTACAAGAGACCCAGTACTTC.

To note about this clone: The junction does not match germline at one end; this may be a read error. The rearrangement uses TRBV6-5 and TRBJ2-3, with D hard to call. The CDR3 consists of 11 residues. Germline CDR1 reads MNHEY; CDR2 reads SVGAGI. The CDR3 loop reads CAISGKDTQYF. CDR3 bases: TGTGCCATCAGTGGGAAAGATACGCAGTATTTT.

The V call is TRBV5-1, the J call TRBJ1-1; 7 bases line up with TRBD1. The CDR3 extends over 13 amino acids. Losses at the gene ends were 4 bases for V and 9 bases for J; bases not matched to a gene: 9. The germline CDR1 and CDR2 sequences are SGHRS and YFSETQ. In DNA, the CDR3 is TGCGCCAGCAGCCGGACCTTACAGGGGAAAGCTTTCTTT. Protein sequence: CASSRTLQGKAFF.

This clone was observed a few times. This chain joins TRBV7-2 and TRBJ1-5; 7 bases are shared with TRBD1. CDR1 and CDR2 (germline): SGHTA, FQGNSA. The V gene end was trimmed by 1 base and the J gene end by 3 bases; junction bases not matched to a gene: 3. This CDR3 comprises 15 residues. CDR3 in amino acids: CASSLEQGINQPQHF. As DNA, the CDR3 is TGTGCCAGCAGCTTAGAACAGGGGATCAATCAGCCCCAGCATTTT.

The chain recombines TRBV9 with TRBJ2-3; D is ambiguous. The CDR3 sequence is 16 residues long. CDR1 and CDR2 (germline): SGDLS, YYNGEE. The V end lost 0 bases, the J end lost 3 bases, and 14 bases lay between the germline ends. This chain's CDR3 is CASSVVPQLGTDTQYF. As DNA, the CDR3 is TGTGCCAGCAGCGTAGTCCCCCAGCTAGGAACAGATACGCAGTATTTT. The entire variable domain, with the rest obtained from reference TRBV9 and TRBJ2-3, is as follows: DSGVTQTPKHLITATGQRVTLRCSPRSGDLSVYWYQQSLDQGLQFLIQYYNGEERAKGNILERFSAQQFPDLHSELNLSSLELGDSALYFCASSVVPQLGTDTQYFGPGTRLTVL.

This clone has ten or more counts. The chain has TRBV10-2 and TRBJ1-5; D is undetermined. Germline values: CDR1 WSHSY, CDR2 SAAADI. This CDR3 is 13 amino acids long. Deletions cut 8 bases from V and 2 bases from J, with 10 bases between. CDR3 DNA: TGCGCCAGCGCCCACGGGGGCAATCAGCCCCAGCATTTT. This translates into CASAHGGNQPQHF.

There are many counts of this clone. This rearrangement joins TRBV27 to TRBJ1-1; maybe TRBD1 (6 bases). Germline V CDR1 and CDR2: MNHEY, SMNVEV (reference sequence). V lost 2 bases and J lost 4, with 11 bases in between. This CDR3 region has 14 residues. CDR3 nucleotide sequence: TGTGCCAGCAGTTTACGGGGGCGAATCACTGAAGCTTTCTTT. This codes for CASSLRGRITEAFF.

The chain couples TRBV7-2 to TRBJ1-2; D is uncertain. This CDR3 spans 13 amino acids. V lost 5 bases to trimming and J lost 5 bases, with 12 bases between them. Per the germline V gene, CDR1 is SGHTA and CDR2 is FQGNSA. The DNA of the CDR3 is TGTGCCAGCAGCCCCGCAAATCCATATGGCTACACCTTC. It yields the protein CASSPANPYGYTF.

This clone is a singleton in its sample. The V call is TRBV5-4, the J call TRBJ1-1; D gene ambiguous. Trimming cost V 4 bases and J 11 bases, with 18 bases left between them. The CDR3 totals 13 residues. CDR1 is SGHNT, CDR2 YYREEE, per germline (reference sequence). CDR3: CASSQERREYAFF. In DNA, the CDR3 is TGTGCCAGCAGCCAAGAGCGACGGGAGTACGCTTTCTTT.

This chain links TRBV4-1 with TRBJ2-5, with TRBD2 as a possible D gene (5 bases). The CDR3 runs to 15 residues. Germline-derived CDR1 and CDR2 are MGHRA and YSYEKL. The V end lost 2 bases, the J end lost 2 bases, and 12 bases lay between the germline ends. For the CDR3, the DNA is TGCGCCAGCAGCCAAACCGGACTGACACAAGAGACCCAGTACTTC. Translated, it gives CASSQTGLTQETQYF.

J is TRBJ1-4 and V is TRBV7-9; weak D call: TRBD1 (6 bases). The CDR3 totals 17 residues. Germline V gene data show CDR1 as SEHNR and CDR2 as FQNEAQ (reference sequence). V lost 5 bases and J 6 bases, leaving 22 bases between the germline ends. DNA of the CDR3: TGTGCCAGCAGCGACGGAGGCAGAACAGGGATATATGAAAAACTGTTTTTT. Translation gives CASSDGGRTGIYEKLFF.